A selection of T cell receptor beta chains follows, all from one sample in a study of CD8+ T cells in alopecia areata. Libraries were prepared by immunoSEQ multiplex PCR; TCRdb keeps only in-frame clonotypes and omits some of them. The table has some 31,000 clones, 60% to 85% seen once. Sequences were obtained from NKG2D-low CD8+ T cells sorted from blood. Every receptor here comes from a human donor with alopecia areata. The CDR3 runs from the conserved cysteine through the conserved F or W. Each record gives: CDR3 protein, CDR3 DNA, D gene, J gene, V gene, clone size. A D gene is named only where the DNA matches it firmly. A row's size may be missing; if present it is once, few, many or a size class.

CDR3 protein: CSARGLAGDEQYF
CDR3 DNA: TGCAGCGCCCGCGGGCTAGCGGGAGATGAGCAGTACTTC
D gene: TRBD2
J gene: TRBJ2-7
V gene: TRBV29-1
clone size: NA

CDR3 protein: CASSLGQEEGYTF
CDR3 DNA: TGTGCCAGCAGCTTGGGACAGGAGGAAGGCTACACCTTC
D gene: TRBD1
J gene: TRBJ1-2
V gene: TRBV7-9
clone size: NA

CDR3 protein: CASSLAPPHEQYF
CDR3 DNA: TGTGCCAGCAGTTTGGCCCCTCCCCACGAGCAGTACTTC
D gene: NA
J gene: TRBJ2-7
V gene: TRBV27
clone size: NA

CDR3 protein: CAIYGGAYEQYF
CDR3 DNA: TGTGCCATTTACGGTGGAGCCTACGAGCAGTACTTC
D gene: NA
J gene: TRBJ2-7
V gene: TRBV7-9
clone size: NA

CDR3 protein: CASSDGQGSNIQYF
CDR3 DNA: TGTGCCAGCAGTGACGGCCAGGGCAGTAACATTCAGTACTTC
D gene: NA
J gene: TRBJ2-4
V gene: TRBV6-4
clone size: once

CDR3 protein: CASSHTDATDTQYF
CDR3 DNA: TGTGCCAGCAGCCACACGGACGCGACAGATACGCAGTATTTT
D gene: NA
J gene: TRBJ2-3
V gene: TRBV6-5
clone size: NA

CDR3 protein: CASSPGTGNEQYF
CDR3 DNA: TGTGCCAGCAGCCCCGGGACAGGAAACGAGCAGTACTTC
D gene: TRBD1
J gene: TRBJ2-7
V gene: TRBV11-3
clone size: NA

CDR3 protein: CASSLFRSSTDTQYF
CDR3 DNA: TGTGCCAGCAGTTTATTCAGGTCTAGCACAGATACGCAGTATTTT
D gene: NA
J gene: TRBJ2-3
V gene: TRBV28
clone size: NA

CDR3 protein: CASSPDPSGAAPEAFF
CDR3 DNA: TGTGCCAGCAGCCCAGACCCTAGTGGGGCAGCCCCAGAAGCTTTCTTT
D gene: NA
J gene: TRBJ1-1
V gene: TRBV11-2
clone size: NA

CDR3 protein: CASSQSVSYEQYF
CDR3 DNA: TGTGCCAGCAGCCAAAGTGTGTCTTACGAGCAGTACTTC
D gene: NA
J gene: TRBJ2-7
V gene: TRBV4-2
clone size: NA

CDR3 protein: CASSSGGFGNEQFF
CDR3 DNA: TGTGCCAGCAGCTCCGGAGGGTTCGGCAATGAGCAGTTCTTC
D gene: NA
J gene: TRBJ2-1
V gene: TRBV27
clone size: once

CDR3 protein: CASRPQGHEQYF
CDR3 DNA: TGTGCCAGCAGACCTCAGGGGCACGAGCAGTACTTC
D gene: NA
J gene: TRBJ2-7
V gene: TRBV2
clone size: once

CDR3 protein: CASTPLWTGDEAFF
CDR3 DNA: TGCGCCAGCACTCCCCTTTGGACGGGGGATGAAGCTTTCTTT
D gene: NA
J gene: TRBJ1-1
V gene: TRBV5-1
clone size: NA

CDR3 protein: CASSSLAGVPYNEQFF
CDR3 DNA: TGTGCCAGCAGTTCCCTAGCGGGAGTCCCCTACAATGAGCAGTTCTTC
D gene: TRBD2
J gene: TRBJ2-1
V gene: TRBV27
clone size: NA

CDR3 protein: CASSPGTAFGGEKLFF
CDR3 DNA: TGCGCCAGCAGCCCCGGGACAGCCTTTGGTGGTGAAAAACTGTTTTTT
D gene: TRBD1
J gene: TRBJ1-4
V gene: TRBV4-1
clone size: NA

CDR3 protein: CASSLPGQGFQETQYF
CDR3 DNA: TGTGCCAGCAGCTTACCGGGACAGGGGTTCCAAGAGACCCAGTACTTC
D gene: TRBD1
J gene: TRBJ2-5
V gene: TRBV7-9
clone size: NA

CDR3 protein: CSVVLVAGSYNEQFF
CDR3 DNA: TGCAGCGTTGTGTTGGTAGCGGGCTCCTACAATGAGCAGTTCTTC
D gene: TRBD2
J gene: TRBJ2-1
V gene: TRBV29-1
clone size: NA

CDR3 protein: CASSLVDLGTPNEKLFF
CDR3 DNA: TGTGCCAGCAGCTTGGTCGACCTCGGGACACCCAATGAAAAACTGTTTTTT
D gene: NA
J gene: TRBJ1-4
V gene: TRBV7-9
clone size: NA

CDR3 protein: CASSRAVQETQYF
CDR3 DNA: TGTGCCAGCAGCCGGGCCGTACAAGAGACCCAGTACTTC
D gene: NA
J gene: TRBJ2-5
V gene: TRBV6-6
clone size: NA

CDR3 protein: CASSQGTEPYEQYF
CDR3 DNA: TGTGCCAGCAGCCAAGGGACAGAGCCCTACGAGCAGTACTTC
D gene: TRBD1
J gene: TRBJ2-7
V gene: TRBV6-1
clone size: NA

CDR3 protein: CASSEATETDTQYF
CDR3 DNA: TGTGCCAGCAGTGAAGCTACGGAAACAGATACGCAGTATTTT
D gene: NA
J gene: TRBJ2-3
V gene: TRBV6-1
clone size: NA

CDR3 protein: CASSRGESYNEQFF
CDR3 DNA: TGTGCCAGTTCCCGCGGGGAGTCCTACAATGAGCAGTTCTTC
D gene: NA
J gene: TRBJ2-1
V gene: TRBV19
clone size: few

CDR3 protein: CASSVASDQPQHF
CDR3 DNA: TGTGCCAGCAGCGTAGCTAGCGATCAGCCCCAGCATTTT
D gene: NA
J gene: TRBJ1-5
V gene: TRBV9
clone size: NA

CDR3 protein: CASSDTSGTVHEQFF
CDR3 DNA: TGTGCCAGCAGCGACACAAGCGGGACGGTCCATGAGCAGTTCTTC
D gene: TRBD2
J gene: TRBJ2-1
V gene: TRBV7-9
clone size: NA

CDR3 protein: CASSYLGHSYEQYF
CDR3 DNA: TGTGCCAGCAGTTACTTGGGCCATTCCTACGAGCAGTACTTC
D gene: NA
J gene: TRBJ2-7
V gene: TRBV6-6
clone size: NA

CDR3 protein: CASRRGNTGELFF
CDR3 DNA: TGCGCCAGCAGAAGGGGTAACACCGGGGAGCTGTTTTTT
D gene: NA
J gene: TRBJ2-2
V gene: TRBV4-3
clone size: NA

CDR3 protein: CASSLAGLNIQYF
CDR3 DNA: TGTGCCAGCAGCTTAGCGGGACTGAACATTCAGTACTTC
D gene: NA
J gene: TRBJ2-4
V gene: TRBV7-9
clone size: NA

CDR3 protein: CASSLDLPSPLHF
CDR3 DNA: TGTGCCAGCAGCTTAGACCTCCCTTCACCCCTCCACTTT
D gene: NA
J gene: TRBJ1-6
V gene: TRBV7-9
clone size: NA

CDR3 protein: CASSLTGESNEQFF
CDR3 DNA: TGTGCCAGTAGTCTAACAGGGGAATCCAATGAGCAGTTCTTC
D gene: TRBD1
J gene: TRBJ2-1
V gene: TRBV19
clone size: few

CDR3 protein: CSAPEGGNEQFF
CDR3 DNA: TGCAGCGCACCAGAGGGGGGGAATGAGCAGTTCTTC
D gene: NA
J gene: TRBJ2-1
V gene: TRBV29-1
clone size: once

CDR3 protein: CASSQIVRGDETQYF
CDR3 DNA: TGTGCCAGCTCACAGATCGTGCGAGGGGACGAGACCCAGTACTTC
D gene: NA
J gene: TRBJ2-5
V gene: TRBV18
clone size: NA

CDR3 protein: CASRLSVSTSYEQYF
CDR3 DNA: TGCGCCAGCAGGCTATCTGTTAGCACGTCCTACGAGCAGTACTTC
D gene: NA
J gene: TRBJ2-7
V gene: TRBV4-1
clone size: NA

CDR3 protein: CSVEGQGIGGEQFF
CDR3 DNA: TGCAGCGTTGAAGGACAGGGGATCGGGGGTGAGCAGTTCTTC
D gene: TRBD1
J gene: TRBJ2-1
V gene: TRBV29-1
clone size: NA

CDR3 protein: CASSDVRPQYF
CDR3 DNA: TGTGCCAGCAGCGATGTTCGCCCCCAGTACTTC
D gene: NA
J gene: TRBJ2-5
V gene: TRBV7-2
clone size: NA

CDR3 protein: CASSADRGLTGELFF
CDR3 DNA: TGCGCCAGCAGCGCGGACAGGGGGCTGACCGGGGAGCTGTTTTTT
D gene: TRBD1
J gene: TRBJ2-2
V gene: TRBV5-1
clone size: NA

CDR3 protein: CSVKQMGVHGYTF
CDR3 DNA: TGCAGCGTTAAACAGATGGGTGTCCATGGCTACACCTTC
D gene: NA
J gene: TRBJ1-2
V gene: TRBV29-1
clone size: NA

CDR3 protein: CAWSATGGKVNF
CDR3 DNA: TGTGCCTGGAGCGCGACAGGGGGCAAAGTTAATTTC
D gene: TRBD1
J gene: TRBJ2-7
V gene: TRBV30
clone size: NA

CDR3 protein: CASSPGTGNGELFF
CDR3 DNA: TGTGCCAGCAGTCCCGGGACAGGGAATGGGGAGCTGTTTTTT
D gene: TRBD1
J gene: TRBJ2-2
V gene: TRBV6-4
clone size: NA

CDR3 protein: CASSLDVGYSYEQYF
CDR3 DNA: TGTGCCAGCAGTCTGGATGTGGGCTATTCCTACGAGCAGTACTTC
D gene: NA
J gene: TRBJ2-7
V gene: TRBV7-9
clone size: NA

CDR3 protein: CASSQDWPGLQETQYF
CDR3 DNA: TGCGCCAGCAGCCAAGACTGGCCAGGACTTCAAGAGACCCAGTACTTC
D gene: NA
J gene: TRBJ2-5
V gene: TRBV4-1
clone size: NA

CDR3 protein: CASKRAGANVLTF
CDR3 DNA: TGTGCCAGTAAGAGGGCCGGGGCCAACGTCCTGACTTTC
D gene: NA
J gene: TRBJ2-6
V gene: TRBV19
clone size: NA

CDR3 protein: CSVEKPDGSYGYTF
CDR3 DNA: TGCAGCGTGGAAAAGCCAGACGGATCCTATGGCTACACCTTC
D gene: NA
J gene: TRBJ1-2
V gene: TRBV29-1
clone size: NA

CDR3 protein: CARGHDNYGYTF
CDR3 DNA: TGTGCCAGGGGACACGACAACTATGGCTACACCTTC
D gene: NA
J gene: TRBJ1-2
V gene: TRBV2
clone size: NA

CDR3 protein: CASSPEDRTEDTQYF
CDR3 DNA: TGTGCCAGCTCACCAGAGGACAGAACAGAGGATACGCAGTATTTT
D gene: NA
J gene: TRBJ2-3
V gene: TRBV18
clone size: NA

CDR3 protein: CASSLASGTYLGNEQFF
CDR3 DNA: TGCGCCAGCAGCTTGGCTAGCGGGACCTATCTAGGGAATGAGCAGTTCTTC
D gene: TRBD2
J gene: TRBJ2-1
V gene: TRBV5-1
clone size: NA

CDR3 protein: CASSTGQGVGSPLHF
CDR3 DNA: TGTGCCAGCAGCACAGGACAGGGAGTAGGGTCACCCCTCCACTTT
D gene: TRBD1
J gene: TRBJ1-6
V gene: TRBV7-9
clone size: NA

CDR3 protein: CASSPDRANEQYF
CDR3 DNA: TGCGCCAGCAGCCCGGACAGGGCCAACGAGCAGTACTTC
D gene: TRBD1
J gene: TRBJ2-7
V gene: TRBV5-1
clone size: NA

CDR3 protein: CASSQDGPGTYEQYF
CDR3 DNA: TGCGCCAGCAGCCAAGATGGTCCAGGGACCTACGAGCAGTACTTC
D gene: NA
J gene: TRBJ2-7
V gene: TRBV4-3
clone size: NA

CDR3 protein: CSGRGDEAFF
CDR3 DNA: TGCAGCGGCAGGGGAGATGAAGCTTTCTTT
D gene: NA
J gene: TRBJ1-1
V gene: TRBV29-1
clone size: NA

CDR3 protein: CASSLDGQPQHF
CDR3 DNA: TGTGCCAGCAGCTTAGATGGACAGCCCCAGCATTTT
D gene: NA
J gene: TRBJ1-5
V gene: TRBV7-9
clone size: NA

CDR3 protein: CAWIPSGGYNEQFF
CDR3 DNA: TGTGCCTGGATTCCTAGCGGAGGATACAATGAGCAGTTCTTC
D gene: TRBD2
J gene: TRBJ2-1
V gene: TRBV30
clone size: NA

CDR3 protein: CASSPASNYGYTF
CDR3 DNA: TGTGCCAGCAGTCCAGCTTCTAACTATGGCTACACCTTC
D gene: NA
J gene: TRBJ1-2
V gene: TRBV27
clone size: once

CDR3 protein: CSVTPSPGAHEQYF
CDR3 DNA: TGCAGCGTAACTCCGAGTCCGGGGGCCCACGAGCAGTACTTC
D gene: NA
J gene: TRBJ2-7
V gene: TRBV29-1
clone size: NA

CDR3 protein: CSVSHVSYNEQFF
CDR3 DNA: TGCAGCGTCTCCCATGTCAGTTACAATGAGCAGTTCTTC
D gene: NA
J gene: TRBJ2-1
V gene: TRBV29-1
clone size: once

CDR3 protein: CASSLNGEQFF
CDR3 DNA: TGTGCCAGCAGTTTGAACGGTGAGCAGTTCTTC
D gene: NA
J gene: TRBJ2-1
V gene: TRBV27
clone size: NA

CDR3 protein: CASSQDSGEAREQYF
CDR3 DNA: TGTGCCAGCAGCCAAGATTCCGGGGAGGCGCGCGAGCAGTACTTC
D gene: NA
J gene: TRBJ2-7
V gene: TRBV4-2
clone size: NA

CDR3 protein: CAWDHRGYIAGAYEQYF
CDR3 DNA: TGTGCCTGGGACCACAGGGGTTACATCGCGGGAGCCTACGAGCAGTACTTC
D gene: NA
J gene: TRBJ2-7
V gene: TRBV30
clone size: once

CDR3 protein: CASRPGRESSPLHF
CDR3 DNA: TGTGCCAGCAGACCGGGCCGAGAGAGTTCACCCCTCCACTTT
D gene: NA
J gene: TRBJ1-6
V gene: TRBV28
clone size: few

CDR3 protein: CSVEDRDGVSSYEQYF
CDR3 DNA: TGCAGCGTTGAAGACAGGGACGGGGTCAGCTCCTACGAGCAGTACTTC
D gene: NA
J gene: TRBJ2-7
V gene: TRBV29-1
clone size: NA

CDR3 protein: CASSLPGSHGELFF
CDR3 DNA: TGCGCCAGCAGCTTGCCAGGGTCTCACGGGGAGCTGTTTTTT
D gene: NA
J gene: TRBJ2-2
V gene: TRBV5-1
clone size: NA